This T cell receptor (beta chain) was found in a study of blood T cell repertoires in COVID-19. Deletions cut 5 bases from V and 4 bases from J, with 12 bases between. The V gene's germline CDR1 is MDHEN and CDR2 SYDVKM. CDR3 length: 14 amino acids. Profiling relied on immunoSEQ multiplex PCR, and the TCRdb table lists in-frame clones only, not all of them. The sample carries some 70,000 clones, more than 70% recorded once. Sequencing was done on a sample of peripheral blood. The gene calls are TRBV28 and TRBJ1-5; a possible D gene is TRBD1 (6 bases). This receptor was obtained from a woman in her 70s with acute or convalescent COVID-19. The CDR3 coding sequence is TGTGCCAGCAGTCGGGGGGGCCCTAATCAGCCCCAGCATTTT. Translation: CASSRGGPNQPQHF.